This is a list of T cell receptor beta chains from one sample in a study of CD4 T cells in relation to SARS-CoV-2 and coronaviruses. Produced via immunoSEQ multiplex PCR; TCRdb's table is partial and in-frame only. The data contain approximately 70,000 clones, 90% to 95% of them singletons. The specimen sequenced was naive CD4+ T cells from PBMCs. These receptors were obtained from a human donor in good health. Each CDR3 is given with its conserved first and last residue. The D gene is left open where the match is weak.

J gene | D gene | V gene | CDR3 protein | CDR3 DNA
TRBJ2-3 | - | TRBV29-1 | CSVEAQEHTDTQYF | TGCAGCGTTGAAGCACAGGAACACACAGATACGCAGTATTTT
TRBJ2-5 | - | TRBV29-1 | CSVEGGEWETQYF | TGCAGCGTTGAAGGGGGAGAGTGGGAGACCCAGTACTTC
TRBJ2-3 | TRBD2 | TRBV4-1 | CASSQDLTSGGSTDTQYF | TGCGCCAGCAGCCAAGATTTGACTAGCGGGGGGAGCACAGATACGCAGTATTTT
TRBJ1-2 | - | TRBV7-9 | CASSSGQFHGYTF | TGTGCCAGCAGCTCTGGACAGTTTCATGGCTACACCTTC
TRBJ1-2 | - | TRBV28 | CASRVGWSGYTF | TGTGCCAGCAGGGTTGGGTGGAGTGGCTACACCTTC
TRBJ2-5 | - | TRBV9 | CASSVVLDQETQYF | TGTGCCAGCAGCGTAGTTCTAGATCAAGAGACCCAGTACTTC
TRBJ2-3 | TRBD2 | TRBV7-6 | CASSSFSGASSTDTQYF | TGTGCCAGCAGCTCCTTTAGCGGGGCTTCTAGCACAGATACGCAGTATTTT
TRBJ2-3 | - | TRBV11-2 | CASSFLTSTDTQYF | TGTGCCAGCAGCTTCCTTACTAGCACAGATACGCAGTATTTT
TRBJ1-1 | - | TRBV10-2 | CASRGHVRQNTEAFF | TGCGCCAGCAGAGGACACGTCCGGCAGAACACTGAAGCTTTCTTT
TRBJ1-5 | - | TRBV5-1 | CASSFDSFNQPQHF | TGCGCCAGCAGCTTCGACAGTTTCAATCAGCCCCAGCATTTT
TRBJ1-4 | - | TRBV3-1/TRBV3-2 | CASSPAVREGLFF | TGTGCCAGCAGCCCCGCGGTAAGGGAGGGACTGTTTTTT
TRBJ1-5 | - | TRBV18 | CASSPTGGNQPQHF | TGTGCCAGCTCACCAACGGGGGGCAATCAGCCCCAGCATTTT
TRBJ2-7 | - | TRBV9 | CASSVGRAESSYEQYF | TGTGCCAGCAGCGTAGGTCGAGCGGAGAGCTCCTACGAGCAGTACTTC
TRBJ1-4 | - | TRBV5-1 | CASRVSGTTNEKLFF | TGCGCCAGCAGAGTCTCCGGGACAACTAATGAAAAACTGTTTTTT